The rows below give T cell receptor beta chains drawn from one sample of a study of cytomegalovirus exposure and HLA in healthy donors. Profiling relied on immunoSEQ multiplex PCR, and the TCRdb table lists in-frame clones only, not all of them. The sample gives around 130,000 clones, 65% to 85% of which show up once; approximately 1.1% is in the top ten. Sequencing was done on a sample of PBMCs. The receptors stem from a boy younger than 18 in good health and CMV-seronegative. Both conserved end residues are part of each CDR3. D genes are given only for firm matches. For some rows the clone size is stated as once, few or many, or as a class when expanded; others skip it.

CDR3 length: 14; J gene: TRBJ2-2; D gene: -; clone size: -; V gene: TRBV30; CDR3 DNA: TGTGCCTGGAGTGGGGTAGAGGACACCGGGGAGCTGTTTTTT; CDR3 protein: CAWSGVEDTGELFF
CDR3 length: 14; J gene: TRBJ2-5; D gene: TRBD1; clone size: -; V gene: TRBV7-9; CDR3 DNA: TGTGCCAGCAGACGGACAGGGGGCAGTGAGACCCAGTACTTC; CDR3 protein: CASRRTGGSETQYF
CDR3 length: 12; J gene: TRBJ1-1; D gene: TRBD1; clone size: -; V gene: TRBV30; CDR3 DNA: TGTGCCTGTTCGACAGGGGGCTTCAAAGCTTTCTTT; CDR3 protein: CACSTGGFKAFF
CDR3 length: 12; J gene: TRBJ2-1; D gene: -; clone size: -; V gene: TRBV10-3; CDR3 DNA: TGTGCCATCAAGGCAGGGGTGAATGAGCAGTTCTTC; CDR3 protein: CAIKAGVNEQFF
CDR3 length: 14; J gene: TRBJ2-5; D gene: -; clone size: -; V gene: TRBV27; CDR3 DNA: TGTGCCAGCAGTTTATCTGCAGGCCACGATACCCAGTACTTC; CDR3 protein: CASSLSAGHDTQYF
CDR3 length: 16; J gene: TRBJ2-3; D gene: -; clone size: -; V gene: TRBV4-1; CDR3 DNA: TGCGCCAGCAGCCAAGATGGTACCAGCGCCACAGATACGCAGTATTTT; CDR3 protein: CASSQDGTSATDTQYF
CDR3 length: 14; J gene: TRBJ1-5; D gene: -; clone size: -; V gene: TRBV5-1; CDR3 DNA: TGCGCCAGCAGCTTGGGCGGAGGGAGGCAGCCCCAGCATTTT; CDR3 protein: CASSLGGGRQPQHF
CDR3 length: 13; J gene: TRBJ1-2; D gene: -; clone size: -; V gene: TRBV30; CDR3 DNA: TGTGCCTGGAGTGTACGGCAGGGCTATGGCTACACCTTC; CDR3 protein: CAWSVRQGYGYTF
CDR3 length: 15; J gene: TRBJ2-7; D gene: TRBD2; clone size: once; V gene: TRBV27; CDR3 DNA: TGTGCCAGCAGTTTAACAGCGGGAGGGCCCCACGAGCAGTACTTC; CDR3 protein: CASSLTAGGPHEQYF
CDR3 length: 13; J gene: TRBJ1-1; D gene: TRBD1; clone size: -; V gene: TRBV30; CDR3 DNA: TGTGCCTTTCTAACCGGGACAGGAATTGAAGCTTTCTTT; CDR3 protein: CAFLTGTGIEAFF
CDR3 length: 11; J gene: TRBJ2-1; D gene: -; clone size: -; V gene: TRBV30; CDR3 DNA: TGTGCCTGGAGCCAGGGAAATGAGCAGTTCTTC; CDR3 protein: CAWSQGNEQFF
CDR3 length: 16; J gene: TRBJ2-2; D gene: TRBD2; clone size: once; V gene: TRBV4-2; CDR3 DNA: TGTGCCAGCAGCCAAGTGGTTAGCGGGAGTCTCAGGGAGCTGTTTTTT; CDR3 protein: CASSQVVSGSLRELFF
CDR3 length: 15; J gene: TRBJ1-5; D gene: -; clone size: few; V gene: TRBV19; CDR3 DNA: TGTGCCAGCACAACACTACTCTATAGCAATCAGCCCCAGCATTTT; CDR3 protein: CASTTLLYSNQPQHF
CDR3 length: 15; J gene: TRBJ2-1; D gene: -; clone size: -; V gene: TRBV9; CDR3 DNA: TGTGCCAGCAGCGTCAGCGGCAGCTCCTACAATGAGCAGTTCTTC; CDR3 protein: CASSVSGSSYNEQFF
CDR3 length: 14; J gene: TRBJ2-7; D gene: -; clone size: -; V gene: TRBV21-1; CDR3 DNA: TGTGCCAGCCGGCGCCTGGACAACTCCTACGAGCAGTACTTC; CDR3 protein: CASRRLDNSYEQYF
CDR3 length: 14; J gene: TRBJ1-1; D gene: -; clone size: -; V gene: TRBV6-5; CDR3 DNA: TGTGCCAGCAGTTATGACAGGAGGAACACTGAAGCTTTCTTT; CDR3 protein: CASSYDRRNTEAFF
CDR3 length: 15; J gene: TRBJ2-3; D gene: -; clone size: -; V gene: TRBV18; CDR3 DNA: TGTGCCAGCTCCCCCGGACAGACTATCACAGATACGCAGTATTTT; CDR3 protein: CASSPGQTITDTQYF
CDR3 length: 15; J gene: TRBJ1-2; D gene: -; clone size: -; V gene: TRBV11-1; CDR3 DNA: TGTGCCAGCAGCTTAACGGAGGGGTCTAACTATGGCTACACCTTC; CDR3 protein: CASSLTEGSNYGYTF
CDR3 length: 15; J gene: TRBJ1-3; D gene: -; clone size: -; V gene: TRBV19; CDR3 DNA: TGTGCCAGTAGTATAAACGGCGGGTACGGAAACACCATATATTTT; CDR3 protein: CASSINGGYGNTIYF
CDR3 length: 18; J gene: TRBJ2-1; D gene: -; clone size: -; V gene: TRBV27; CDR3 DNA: TGTGCCAGCAGTTCGCCCCTTAGCGGACCAACCCCCTACAATGAGCAGTTCTTC; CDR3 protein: CASSSPLSGPTPYNEQFF
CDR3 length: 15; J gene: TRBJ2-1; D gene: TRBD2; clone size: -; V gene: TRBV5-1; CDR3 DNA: TGCGCCAGCAGCTTGGGGACTAGCGGGAGCAATGAGCAGTTCTTC; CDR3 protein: CASSLGTSGSNEQFF
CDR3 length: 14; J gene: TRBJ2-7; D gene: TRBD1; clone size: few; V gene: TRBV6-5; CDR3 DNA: TGTGCCAGCAAAGGCGGACAGGGGGCGGACGAGCAGTACTTC; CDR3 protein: CASKGGQGADEQYF
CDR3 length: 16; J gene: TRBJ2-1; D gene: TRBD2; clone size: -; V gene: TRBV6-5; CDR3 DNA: TGTGCCAGCAGTTACTCCTCCGGGACTAGGGTTACTGAGCAGTTCTTC; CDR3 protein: CASSYSSGTRVTEQFF
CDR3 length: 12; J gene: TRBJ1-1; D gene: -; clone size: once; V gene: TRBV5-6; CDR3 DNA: TGTGCCAGCAGCATTATGAACACTGAAGCTTTCTTT; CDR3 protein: CASSIMNTEAFF
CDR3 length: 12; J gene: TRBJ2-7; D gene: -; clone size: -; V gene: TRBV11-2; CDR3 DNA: TGTGCCAGCAGCCTCCCGTCCTACGAGCAGTACTTC; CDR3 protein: CASSLPSYEQYF
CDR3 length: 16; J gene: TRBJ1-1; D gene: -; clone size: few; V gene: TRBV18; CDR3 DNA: TGTGCCAGCTCACCTTCAAGGGGCGAGTTGAACACTGAAGCTTTCTTT; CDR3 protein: CASSPSRGELNTEAFF